This T cell receptor beta chain derives from a study of blood T cell repertoires in COVID-19. About the study: Samples representing acute and convalescent COVID-19 were sourced from the United States, Italy and Spain.

The V end lost 7 bases, the J end lost 4 bases, and 14 bases lay between the germline ends. CDR3 length: 13 amino acids. The V gene's germline CDR1 is MNHEY and CDR2 SVGAGI. Authors' methods: For nucleated cells, counts were estimated from reference gene primer amplification. Sequenced by immunoSEQ multiplex PCR; TCRdb stores in-frame clones only, minus some. That table gives V, J and clone size, and the DNA gave D and trimming. The sample yields under 75,000 clones, around 90% seen once. The sequencing sample was made of peripheral blood. The clonotype comes from a man between 45 and 60 years old with active COVID-19. The gene calls are TRBV6-5 and TRBJ2-7; D possibly corresponds to TRBD1 (6 bases). The CDR3 reads CASTTRGSYEQYF. CDR3 nucleotide sequence: TGTGCCAGCACAACTAGGGGGTCATACGAGCAGTACTTC.